A selection of T cell receptor beta chains follows, all from one sample in a study of T cell responses to AZD1222 COVID-19 vaccine. Data came from immunoSEQ multiplex PCR; TCRdb stores just in-frame clones and leaves some out. The repertoire includes 45,000 to 60,000 clones, around 86% of them detected once, and about a sixth sits in the top ten. This specimen was peripheral blood, taken on day 0 of AZD1222 vaccination. The origin of the receptors is an adult in good health. The CDR3 runs from the conserved cysteine through the conserved F or W. Clone size is not always given. Where it is, it says once, few, many or a class for expanded clones.

size,V,J,CDR3
.,TRBV27,TRBJ2-3,CASRRTSGGTDTQYF
.,TRBV30,TRBJ1-1,CAWTGSSTTEAFF
once,TRBV11-3,TRBJ2-2,CASSPATSGNVNRGELFF
once,TRBV10-3,TRBJ1-2,CASRGQGARVGIDGYTF
few,TRBV29-1,TRBJ2-7,CSVVRGNTYEQYF
.,TRBV18,TRBJ1-4,CASSPPVPGPNEKLFF
.,TRBV19,TRBJ1-5,CASTPPRRGQGQPQHF
.,TRBV3-1/TRBV3-2,TRBJ2-2,CASSHSVAGGTGELFF
few,TRBV30,TRBJ1-6,CAWSVDGGWYSPLHF
.,TRBV29-1,TRBJ2-2,CSVRLPGQGFSGAGVTGELFF
.,TRBV6-5,TRBJ2-7,CASSHHYEQYF
.,TRBV4-3,TRBJ2-5,CASSQGTGVGETQYF
few,TRBV18,TRBJ1-2,CASSAQGGYGYTF
few,TRBV19,TRBJ2-7,CASSSSPTYEQYF
.,TRBV28,TRBJ2-4,CASREAKNIQYF
.,TRBV28,TRBJ1-4,CASSGAGWEKLFF
.,TRBV19,TRBJ1-2,CATRSSYRTASYGYTF
few,TRBV28,TRBJ1-4,CASRPTGIREKLFF
.,TRBV28,TRBJ1-4,CASSPELENEKLFF
.,TRBV5-1,TRBJ2-1,CASSLQSSYNEQFF
.,TRBV28,TRBJ1-2,CASSPDRSWGNYGYTF
.,TRBV7-9,TRBJ1-2,CASSFIQGHSGYTF
.,TRBV6-4,TRBJ1-1,CASRFDRLTEAFF
once,TRBV10-3,TRBJ1-1,CAISSQGHTEAFF
.,TRBV2,TRBJ1-2,CASSEQGGDIGYTF
.,TRBV4-2,TRBJ1-2,CASSQDRGGGYTF
.,TRBV7-9,TRBJ1-5,CASSPIGSAGRPQHF
.,TRBV10-3,TRBJ2-1,CAISERGLAGMDEQFF
once,TRBV15,TRBJ1-4,CATSRDNARVGEKLFF
.,TRBV7-9,TRBJ1-1,CASSFAGEAFF
.,TRBV6-5,TRBJ1-2,CASSHPGQGDYGYTF
.,TRBV4-3,TRBJ2-1,CASSQGLAGGPDEQFF
.,TRBV5-1,TRBJ2-7,CASSLDLAGGGSYEQYF
.,TRBV7-2,TRBJ2-3,CASRLTWYGTSTDTQYF
.,TRBV7-8,TRBJ1-3,CASSFSAGQGNTIYF
.,TRBV6-5,TRBJ2-7,CASSYSGTEGGYEQYF